A selection of T cell receptor beta chains follows, all from one sample in a study of T-cell memory formation after mild COVID-19. MiXCR, run by TCRdb on the 5' RACE reads, gives a single entry per CDR3 protein. The repertoire holds 400,000 or so distinct CDR3 sequences, with roughly 20% as singletons. Sequences were obtained from PBMCs or a T cell subset sorted from them (not recorded which). Source of these receptors: an adult woman who had mild COVID-19 (a few samples of this study predate the infection). Cell type and time point are not known. CDR3s include the opening cysteine and the closing phenylalanine or tryptophan. Fields, in order: clone size, J gene, V gene, D gene, CDR3 DNA, CDR3 protein. The D gene is left open where the match is weak. Clone size is stated in some rows and not others, as once, few, many or a class when expanded.

-	TRBJ2-2	TRBV7-9	TRBD1	TGTGCCAGCAGACACAGGGGGCACAACACCGGGGAGCTGTTTTTT	CASRHRGHNTGELFF
-	TRBJ2-5	TRBV24-1	TRBD1	TGTGCCACCAGTGATCCTCTGACAGGGGCCTCAAGGGAGACCCAGTACTTC	CATSDPLTGASRETQYF
few	TRBJ2-1	TRBV7-9	-	TGTGCCAGCAGCCCCCCCTCGCCTCGGTGGAATGAGCAGTTCTTC	CASSPPSPRWNEQFF
few	TRBJ2-6	TRBV12-3/TRBV12-4	-	TGTGCCAGCAGTCGGTCTGGGGCCAACGTCCTGACTTTC	CASSRSGANVLTF
few	TRBJ1-2	TRBV29-1	-	TGCAGCGTTGAAGACCGGCACTATGGCTACACCTTC	CSVEDRHYGYTF
few	TRBJ1-1	TRBV5-1	TRBD1	TGCGCCAGCAGCTTGGTAGGGGGCCTCCCAGACACTGAAGCTTTCTTT	CASSLVGGLPDTEAFF
few	TRBJ2-7	TRBV7-9	TRBD1	TGTGCCAGCAGCGTATCCGGGACAGGGAGACTGTACGAGCAGTACTTC	CASSVSGTGRLYEQYF
-	TRBJ2-7	TRBV6-6	-	TGTGCCAGCAGTCGCGGAAGGGACAACTTCTCCTACGAGCAGTACTTC	CASSRGRDNFSYEQYF
few	TRBJ2-1	TRBV4-1	TRBD1	TGCGCCAGCAGCCAAGATCGGGGACAGGGATATGAGCAGTTCTTC	CASSQDRGQGYEQFF
few	TRBJ2-5	TRBV12-3/TRBV12-4	TRBD2	TGTGCCAGCAGTCTCCAGCTAGCGGGAGCCGAGACCCAGTACTTC	CASSLQLAGAETQYF
few	TRBJ1-1	TRBV5-1	TRBD1	TGCGCCAGCAGTACTGGCGGGGGACAGGGCACTGAAGCTTTCTTT	CASSTGGGQGTEAFF
many	TRBJ2-1	TRBV5-1	TRBD2	TGCGCCAGCAGCTTGGATAGCGGGAGGGCCGGAAATGAGCAGTTCTTC	CASSLDSGRAGNEQFF
-	TRBJ1-1	TRBV4-1	-	TGCGCCAGCAGCCAAGTTCTCGGGGACACTGAAGCTTTCTTT	CASSQVLGDTEAFF
-	TRBJ1-2	TRBV7-6	TRBD1	TGTGCCAGCAGCTTACGGGCTACAGGGGGAGTCTATGGCTACACCTTC	CASSLRATGGVYGYTF
-	TRBJ1-6	TRBV19	TRBD1	TGTGCCAGTAGTATCTTGACAGGGTCGGACTCACCCCTCCACTTT	CASSILTGSDSPLHF
-	TRBJ1-1	TRBV5-6	-	TGTGCCAGCAGCTTGGCTGGGGTAATGACTTTCTTT	CASSLAGVMTFF
-	TRBJ1-5	TRBV24-1	-	TGTGCCACCAGTGAAACGGGGAACCCCTTGAGCAATCAGCCCCAGCATTTT	CATSETGNPLSNQPQHF
-	TRBJ2-7	TRBV21-1	-	TGTGCCAGTACTAGTTTTTCCCTCTCCTACGAGCAGTACTTC	CASTSFSLSYEQYF